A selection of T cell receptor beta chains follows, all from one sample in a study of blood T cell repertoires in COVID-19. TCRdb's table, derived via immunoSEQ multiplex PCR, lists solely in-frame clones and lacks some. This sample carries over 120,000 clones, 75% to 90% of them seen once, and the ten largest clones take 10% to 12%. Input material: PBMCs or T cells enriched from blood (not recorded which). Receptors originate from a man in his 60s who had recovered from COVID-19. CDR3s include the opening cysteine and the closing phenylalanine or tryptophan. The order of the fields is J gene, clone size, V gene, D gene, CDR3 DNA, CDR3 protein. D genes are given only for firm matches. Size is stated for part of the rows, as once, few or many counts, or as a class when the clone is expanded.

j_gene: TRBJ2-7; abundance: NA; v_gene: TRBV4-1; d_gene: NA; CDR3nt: TGCGCCAGCAGCCAAGATCGGTTAGCCCAACCCTACGAGCAGTACTTC; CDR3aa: CASSQDRLAQPYEQYF
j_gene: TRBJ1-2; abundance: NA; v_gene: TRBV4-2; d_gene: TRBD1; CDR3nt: TGTGCCAGCAGCCGGGACAGGGGAGGCTATGGCTACACCTTC; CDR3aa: CASSRDRGGYGYTF
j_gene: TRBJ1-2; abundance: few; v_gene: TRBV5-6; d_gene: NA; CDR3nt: TGTGCCAGCAGCTTGGGGGCAGGGCCCAGCTATGGCTACACCTTC; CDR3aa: CASSLGAGPSYGYTF
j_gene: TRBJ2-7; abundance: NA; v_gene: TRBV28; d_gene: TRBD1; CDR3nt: TGTGCCAGCAGTTCGGGACAGGGGTACGAGCAGTACTTC; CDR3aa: CASSSGQGYEQYF
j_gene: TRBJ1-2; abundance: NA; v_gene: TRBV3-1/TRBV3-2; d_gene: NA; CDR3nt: TGTGCCAGCAGCCAAAGAGACTTGGCAGATGGCTACACCTTC; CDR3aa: CASSQRDLADGYTF
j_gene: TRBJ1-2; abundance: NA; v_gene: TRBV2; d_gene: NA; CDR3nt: TGTGCCAGCAGTGAAGGCAGCTATGGCTACACCTTC; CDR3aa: CASSEGSYGYTF
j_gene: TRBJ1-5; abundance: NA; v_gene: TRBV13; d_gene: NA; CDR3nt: TGTGCCAGCACCCACACAGTCTATAGCAATCAGCCCCAGCATTTT; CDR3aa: CASTHTVYSNQPQHF
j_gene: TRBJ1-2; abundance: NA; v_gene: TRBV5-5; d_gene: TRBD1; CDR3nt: TGTGCCAGCAGCCCTGTCCCGTTAACAGGGGGTTACGGCTACACCTTC; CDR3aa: CASSPVPLTGGYGYTF
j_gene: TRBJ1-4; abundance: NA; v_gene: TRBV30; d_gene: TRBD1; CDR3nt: TGTGCCTGGGGGGACAGGGAAAAACTGTTTTTT; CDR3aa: CAWGDREKLFF
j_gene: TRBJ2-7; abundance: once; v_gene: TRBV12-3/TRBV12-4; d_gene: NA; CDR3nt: TGTGCCAGCAGTTTACGAGACTACGAGCAGTACTTC; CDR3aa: CASSLRDYEQYF
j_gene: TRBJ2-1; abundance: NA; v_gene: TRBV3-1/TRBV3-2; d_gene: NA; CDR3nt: TGTGCCAGCAGCCGTTTCGGTCCAGGGGAGAACAATGAGCAGTTCTTC; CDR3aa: CASSRFGPGENNEQFF
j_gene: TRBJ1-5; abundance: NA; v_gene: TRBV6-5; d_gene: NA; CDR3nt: TGTGCCAGCAGTCCCAGTGCGGGAGGCAATCAGCCCCAGCATTTT; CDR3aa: CASSPSAGGNQPQHF
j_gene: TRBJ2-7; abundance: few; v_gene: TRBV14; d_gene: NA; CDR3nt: TGTGCCAGCAGCCAAGAAGACCTAGGGAGCCGATCAGAGAACGAGCAGTACTTC; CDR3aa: CASSQEDLGSRSENEQYF
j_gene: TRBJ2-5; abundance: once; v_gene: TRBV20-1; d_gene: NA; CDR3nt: TGCAGTGCTAGTAGACAGGACCCCAGGACCCAGTACTTC; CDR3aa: CSASRQDPRTQYF
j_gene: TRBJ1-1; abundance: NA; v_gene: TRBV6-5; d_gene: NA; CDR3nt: TGTGCCAGCAGTCCCGGACTCCCGAACACTGAAGCTTTCTTT; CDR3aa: CASSPGLPNTEAFF
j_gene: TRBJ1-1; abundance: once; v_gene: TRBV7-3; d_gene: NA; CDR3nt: TGTGCCAGCAGCTTGTCTGAGGGAAACACTGAAGCTTTCTTT; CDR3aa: CASSLSEGNTEAFF
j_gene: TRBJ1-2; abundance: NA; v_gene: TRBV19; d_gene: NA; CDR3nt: TGTGCCAGTAGTATGAGGACACTATATGGCTACACCTTC; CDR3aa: CASSMRTLYGYTF
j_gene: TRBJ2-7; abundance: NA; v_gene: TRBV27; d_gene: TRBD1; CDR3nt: TGTGCCACCAACCGAGGTCCAGGGGGCCTCTACGAGCAGTACTTC; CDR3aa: CATNRGPGGLYEQYF
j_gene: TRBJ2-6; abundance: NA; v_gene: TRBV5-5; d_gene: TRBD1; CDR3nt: TGTGCCAGCAGCTTGTTACAGGGGGCTTCTGGGGCCAACGTCCTGACTTTC; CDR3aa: CASSLLQGASGANVLTF
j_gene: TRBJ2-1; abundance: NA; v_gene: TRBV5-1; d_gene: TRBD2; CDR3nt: TGCGCCAGCAGCCAGCCCGGGACTAGCGGGGGGACCTCCTACAATGAGCAGTTCTTC; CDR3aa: CASSQPGTSGGTSYNEQFF
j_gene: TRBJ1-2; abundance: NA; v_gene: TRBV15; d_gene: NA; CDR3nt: TGTGCCACCAGCAGAGTTGGTGAGCGGAGGGACGGTCCCCCCAACACCTTC; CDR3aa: CATSRVGERRDGPPNTF
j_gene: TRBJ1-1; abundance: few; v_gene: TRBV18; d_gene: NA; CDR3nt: TGTGCCAGCTCACCACGAGAGGGGGTCATGAACACTGAAGCTTTCTTT; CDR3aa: CASSPREGVMNTEAFF
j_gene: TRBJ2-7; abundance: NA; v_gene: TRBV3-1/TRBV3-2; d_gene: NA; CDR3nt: TGTGCCAGCAGCCTAGGCGGGACAGTTCACGAGCAGTACTTC; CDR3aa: CASSLGGTVHEQYF
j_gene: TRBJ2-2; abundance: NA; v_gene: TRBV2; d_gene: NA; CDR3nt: TGTGCCAGCAGTGAATCAAGACTAACGAACACCGGGGAGCTGTTTTTT; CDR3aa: CASSESRLTNTGELFF
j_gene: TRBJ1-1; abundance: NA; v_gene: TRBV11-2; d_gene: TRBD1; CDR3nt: TGTGCCAGCAGCTTAGATAACAGGGGATATACTGAAGCTTTCTTT; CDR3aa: CASSLDNRGYTEAFF
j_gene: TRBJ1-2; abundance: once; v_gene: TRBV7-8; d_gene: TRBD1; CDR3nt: TGTGCCAGCAGCCAAACACAGGGGTATTGGGGCTACACCTTC; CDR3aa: CASSQTQGYWGYTF